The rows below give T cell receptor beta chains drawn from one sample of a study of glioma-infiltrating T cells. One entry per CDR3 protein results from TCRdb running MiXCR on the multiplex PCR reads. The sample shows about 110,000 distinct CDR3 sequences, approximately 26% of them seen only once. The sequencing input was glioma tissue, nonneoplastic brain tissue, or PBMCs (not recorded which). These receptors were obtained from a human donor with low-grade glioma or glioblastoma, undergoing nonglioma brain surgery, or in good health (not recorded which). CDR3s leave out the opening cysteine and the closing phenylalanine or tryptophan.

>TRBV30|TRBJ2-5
AWRKENVETQY
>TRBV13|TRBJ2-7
ASSFRLAGGSYNEQY
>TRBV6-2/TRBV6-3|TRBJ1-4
ASSYQGTTNEKLF
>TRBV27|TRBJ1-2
ASSFRRDYGYT
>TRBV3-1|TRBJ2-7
ASSQVDYEQY
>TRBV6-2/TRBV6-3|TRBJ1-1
ASSGIRQADTEAF
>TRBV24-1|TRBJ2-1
ATSDAGLAGPYNEQF
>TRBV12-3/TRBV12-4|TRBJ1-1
ASSTQGHTEAF
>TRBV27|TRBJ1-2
ASSLSGTVGYT
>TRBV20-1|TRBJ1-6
SANDRGDSPLH
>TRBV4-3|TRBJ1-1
ASSQAWGSRNTEAF
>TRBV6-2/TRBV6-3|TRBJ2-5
ASSTFLRTQY
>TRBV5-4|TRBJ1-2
ASSRGPGSRGCT
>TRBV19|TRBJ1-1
ASSALFRVAEAF
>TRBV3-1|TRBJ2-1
ASSHKAGTSEQF
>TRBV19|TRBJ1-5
ASSGQRDQPQH
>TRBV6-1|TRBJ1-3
ASWTGTNTIY
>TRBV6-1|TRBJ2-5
ASSWTLQETQY
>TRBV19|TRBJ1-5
ASSPDPGQSNQHQH
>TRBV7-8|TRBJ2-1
ASSLNPISYNERF
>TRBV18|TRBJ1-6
ASSPGTGHNSPLH
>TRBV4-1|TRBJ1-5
ASSPSTTGIAGQPQH
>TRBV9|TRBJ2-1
ASSVSGVAYNEQF
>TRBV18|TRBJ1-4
ASSPPNQEKLF
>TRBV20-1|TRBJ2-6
SASRGALSGANVLT
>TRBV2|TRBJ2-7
TSSEADTRAY
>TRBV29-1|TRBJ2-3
SVEKPGSDTQY
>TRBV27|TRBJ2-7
ASSQGQGEQY
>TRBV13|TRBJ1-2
ASSPGTGAGGYT
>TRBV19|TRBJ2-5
ASSRQGSETQY
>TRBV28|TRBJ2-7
ASSLLGTVSYEQY
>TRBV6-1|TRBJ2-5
ASSQMTGRRETQY
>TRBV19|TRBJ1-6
ASSQVTGGFSSYNSPLH
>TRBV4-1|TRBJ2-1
ASSQDALAGYNEQF
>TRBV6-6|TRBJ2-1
ASIPSADNEQF
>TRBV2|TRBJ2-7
ASSDPAGGSYEQY
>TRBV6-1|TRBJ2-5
ASREGRTVETQY
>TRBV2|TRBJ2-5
AVNQRGGQETQY
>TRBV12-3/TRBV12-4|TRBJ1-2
ASSLDPAGVKGYT
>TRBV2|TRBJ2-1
ASSTNEQF
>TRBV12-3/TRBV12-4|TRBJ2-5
ASGPGLRPETQY
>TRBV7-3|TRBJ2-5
ASSSGLRQETQY